Listed below are T cell receptor beta chains from one sample, sequenced in a study of blood T cell repertoires in COVID-19. Assay used: immunoSEQ multiplex PCR; TCRdb lists only in-frame clones, some missing. The profile shows 70,000 to 95,000 clones, around four fifths of them singletons. Sequencing input: peripheral blood. These receptor sequences come from a human donor in a cohort sampled during active COVID-19. Each CDR3 is given with its conserved first and last residue. Each record gives: J gene, V gene, CDR3 protein.

J gene: TRBJ1-4; V gene: TRBV2; CDR3 protein: CASSDGSQGNEKLFF
J gene: TRBJ1-5; V gene: TRBV18; CDR3 protein: CASSLAQGIAEPQHF
J gene: TRBJ2-2; V gene: TRBV7-2; CDR3 protein: CASSTGIGGTGELFF
J gene: TRBJ2-1; V gene: TRBV7-9; CDR3 protein: CASSRDRGYWDYNEQFF
J gene: TRBJ1-6; V gene: TRBV2; CDR3 protein: CASSEGATGNSPLHF
J gene: TRBJ2-3; V gene: TRBV11-3; CDR3 protein: CASSLTGTSGSTDTQYF
J gene: TRBJ1-1; V gene: TRBV2; CDR3 protein: CASSPEGATEAFF
J gene: TRBJ2-2; V gene: TRBV5-1; CDR3 protein: CASIPNEGAGELFF
J gene: TRBJ1-1; V gene: TRBV9; CDR3 protein: CASSAEPLGGTEAFF
J gene: TRBJ1-5; V gene: TRBV6-5; CDR3 protein: CASSRRPGDQPQHF
J gene: TRBJ1-3; V gene: TRBV5-4; CDR3 protein: CASSLRSAYGNTIYF
J gene: TRBJ2-7; V gene: TRBV2; CDR3 protein: CASVPGTSYEQYF
J gene: TRBJ2-6; V gene: TRBV10-3; CDR3 protein: CAISDGGREGANVLTF
J gene: TRBJ2-1; V gene: TRBV6-6; CDR3 protein: CASSSLNEQFF
J gene: TRBJ1-2; V gene: TRBV6-1; CDR3 protein: CASSERDNGSGGYTF
J gene: TRBJ2-5; V gene: TRBV30; CDR3 protein: CAWSVGGLTETQYF
J gene: TRBJ1-5; V gene: TRBV4-1; CDR3 protein: CASSQVYGGGGNQPQHF
J gene: TRBJ1-4; V gene: TRBV5-1; CDR3 protein: CASSPGNGREKLFF
J gene: TRBJ1-3; V gene: TRBV7-9; CDR3 protein: CASSLEGTGANTIYF
J gene: TRBJ1-6; V gene: TRBV3-1/TRBV3-2; CDR3 protein: CASSQGGGTYNSPLHF
J gene: TRBJ1-6; V gene: TRBV28; CDR3 protein: CAERTGTNSPLHF
J gene: TRBJ1-2; V gene: TRBV7-8; CDR3 protein: CASSSEGQGAVGYTF
J gene: TRBJ2-3; V gene: TRBV10-3; CDR3 protein: CAISSGQGVGTDTQYF
J gene: TRBJ1-1; V gene: TRBV19; CDR3 protein: CASTRQGYSEAFF
J gene: TRBJ1-5; V gene: TRBV6-1; CDR3 protein: CASSEQPYRFSSNANNQPQHF
J gene: TRBJ2-2; V gene: TRBV9; CDR3 protein: CASSPGTGVRTGELFF
J gene: TRBJ2-3; V gene: TRBV18; CDR3 protein: CASSPSILPDTQYF
J gene: TRBJ1-5; V gene: TRBV6-2/TRBV6-3; CDR3 protein: CASSLQGSNQPQHF
J gene: TRBJ1-2; V gene: TRBV25-1; CDR3 protein: CASSPLSPDDYTF
J gene: TRBJ1-1; V gene: TRBV5-6; CDR3 protein: CASSLVQRNTEAFF
J gene: TRBJ2-1; V gene: TRBV7-9; CDR3 protein: CASSLTGAYNEQFF
J gene: TRBJ2-5; V gene: TRBV3-1/TRBV3-2; CDR3 protein: CASSLGHRQETQYF
J gene: TRBJ2-5; V gene: TRBV11-3; CDR3 protein: CASSLRGQETQYF
J gene: TRBJ1-4; V gene: TRBV5-4; CDR3 protein: CASSLKTGVNEKLFF
J gene: TRBJ2-5; V gene: TRBV7-2; CDR3 protein: CASSQNYPSGGGQETQYF
J gene: TRBJ1-5; V gene: TRBV6-5; CDR3 protein: CASHRGLSNQPQHF
J gene: TRBJ2-3; V gene: TRBV14; CDR3 protein: CASSPFGGVVDTQYF
J gene: TRBJ1-4; V gene: TRBV27; CDR3 protein: CASSPRDRGIANEKLFF
J gene: TRBJ2-1; V gene: TRBV5-1; CDR3 protein: CASSFNPPGQGDNEQFF
J gene: TRBJ1-2; V gene: TRBV7-9; CDR3 protein: CASSLYGQGRRGGYTF
J gene: TRBJ2-2; V gene: TRBV7-8; CDR3 protein: CASSLLAGARTGELFF
J gene: TRBJ2-7; V gene: TRBV5-1; CDR3 protein: CASSLGTGYYEQYF
J gene: TRBJ2-3; V gene: TRBV28; CDR3 protein: CASSSTVDTQYF
J gene: TRBJ2-7; V gene: TRBV5-1; CDR3 protein: CASSLDRGASGRALEQYF
J gene: TRBJ2-5; V gene: TRBV28; CDR3 protein: CASSFGGTGGETQYF